This TCR beta chain was recorded in a study of blood T cell repertoires in COVID-19. About the study: T cells, B-cell-depleted T cells, or PBMCs supplied cDNA or gDNA.

Generated by immunoSEQ multiplex PCR, the TCRdb table keeps only in-frame clones and is missing some. The table has about 230,000 clones, about 85% seen once. Adults between roughly 18 and 90 years of age took part from 24 US areas. Recovered status in Cohort 3 required two negative PCRs, clearance, or symptom resolution. The source of this sequence is a man aged 25-40 years who had recovered from COVID-19. Sequencing input: PBMCs or T cells enriched from blood (not recorded which).

Here the CDR3 DNA reads TGCGCCAGCAGCTTGGGGCGGGGGGGCACAGATACGCAGTATTTT. Translation: CASSLGRGGTDTQYF. The chain carries TRBV5-1 and TRBJ2-3; TRBD2 matches at 8 bases. Losses at the gene ends were 0 bases for V and 1 base for J; bases not matched to a gene: 1. This CDR3 spans 15 amino acids. Germline values: CDR1 SGHRS, CDR2 YFSETQ.